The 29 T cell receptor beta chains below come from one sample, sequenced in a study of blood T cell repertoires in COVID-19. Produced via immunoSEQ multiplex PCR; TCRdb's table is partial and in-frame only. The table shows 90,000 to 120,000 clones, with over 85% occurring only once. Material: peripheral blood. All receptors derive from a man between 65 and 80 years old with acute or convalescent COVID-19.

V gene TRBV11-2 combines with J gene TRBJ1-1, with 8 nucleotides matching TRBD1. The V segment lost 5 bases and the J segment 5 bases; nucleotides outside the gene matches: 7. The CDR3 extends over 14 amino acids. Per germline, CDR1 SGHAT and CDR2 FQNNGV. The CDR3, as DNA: TGTGCCAGCAGCATGGGACAGGCAGCTACTGAAGCTTTCTTT. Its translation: CASSMGQAATEAFF. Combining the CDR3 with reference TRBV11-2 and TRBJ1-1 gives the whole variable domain EAGVAQSPRYKIIEKRQSVAFWCNPISGHATLYWYQQILGQGPKLLIQFQNNGVVDDSQLPKDRFSAERLKGVDSTLKIQPAKLEDSAVYLCASSMGQAATEAFFGQGTRLTVV.

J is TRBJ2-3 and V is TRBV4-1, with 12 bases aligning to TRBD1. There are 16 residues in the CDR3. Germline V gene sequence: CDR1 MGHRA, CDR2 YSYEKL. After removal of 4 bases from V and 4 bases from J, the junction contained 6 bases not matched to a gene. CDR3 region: CASSLTGQGASDTQYF. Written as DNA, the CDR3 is TGCGCCAGCAGCCTAACGGGACAGGGGGCCTCAGATACGCAGTATTTT.

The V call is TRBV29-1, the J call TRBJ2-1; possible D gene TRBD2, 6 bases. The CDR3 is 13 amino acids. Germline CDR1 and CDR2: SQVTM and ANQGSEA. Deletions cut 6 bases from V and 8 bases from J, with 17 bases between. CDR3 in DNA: TGCAGCGTGCGAGCCGGGACTGTGGATGAGCAGTTCTTC. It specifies CSVRAGTVDEQFF.

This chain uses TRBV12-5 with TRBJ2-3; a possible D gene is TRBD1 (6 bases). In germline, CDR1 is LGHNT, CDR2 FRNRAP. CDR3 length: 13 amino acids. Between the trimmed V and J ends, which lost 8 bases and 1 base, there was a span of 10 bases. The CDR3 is CASLGGGTDTQYF. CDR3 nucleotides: TGTGCTAGTTTAGGGGGAGGCACAGATACGCAGTATTTT.

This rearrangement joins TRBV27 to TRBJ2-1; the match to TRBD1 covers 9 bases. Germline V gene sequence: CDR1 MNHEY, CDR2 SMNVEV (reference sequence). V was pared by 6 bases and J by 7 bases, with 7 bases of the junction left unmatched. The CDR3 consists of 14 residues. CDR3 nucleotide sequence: TGTGCCAGCAGGACCGGGACAGGGTGGAATGAGCAGTTCTTC. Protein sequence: CASRTGTGWNEQFF.

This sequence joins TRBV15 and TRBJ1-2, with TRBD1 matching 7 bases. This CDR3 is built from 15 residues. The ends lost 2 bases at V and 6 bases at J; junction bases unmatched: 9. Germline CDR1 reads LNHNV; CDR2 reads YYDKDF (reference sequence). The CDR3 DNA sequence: TGTGCCACCAGCAGACCCCAGGGGGTGAGGGATGGCTACACCTTC. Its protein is CATSRPQGVRDGYTF.

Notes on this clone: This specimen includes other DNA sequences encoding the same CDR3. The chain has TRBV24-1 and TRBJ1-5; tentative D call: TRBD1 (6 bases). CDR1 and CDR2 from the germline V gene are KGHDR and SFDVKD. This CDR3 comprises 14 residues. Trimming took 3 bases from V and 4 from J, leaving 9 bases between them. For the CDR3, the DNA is TGTGCCACCAGTGATCGCAGGGGAAATCAGCCCCAGCATTTT. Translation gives CATSDRRGNQPQHF.

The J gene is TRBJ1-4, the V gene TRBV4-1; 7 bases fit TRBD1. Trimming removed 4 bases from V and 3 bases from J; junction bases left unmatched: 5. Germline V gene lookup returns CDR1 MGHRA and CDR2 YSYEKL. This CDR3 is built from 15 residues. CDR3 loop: CASSPGTVSNEKLFF. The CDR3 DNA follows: TGCGCCAGCAGCCCCGGGACAGTTTCTAATGAAAAACTGTTTTTT.

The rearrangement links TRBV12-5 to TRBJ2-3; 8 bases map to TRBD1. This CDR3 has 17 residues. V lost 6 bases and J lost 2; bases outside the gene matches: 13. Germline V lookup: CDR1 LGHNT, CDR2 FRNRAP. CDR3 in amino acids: CASGTPAGGRSTDTQYF. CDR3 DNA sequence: TGTGCTAGTGGCACCCCCGCAGGGGGCCGCTCCACAGATACGCAGTATTTT.

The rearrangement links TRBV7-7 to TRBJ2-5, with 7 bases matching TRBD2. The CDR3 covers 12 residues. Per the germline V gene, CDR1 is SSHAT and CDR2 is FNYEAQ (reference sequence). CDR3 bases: TGTGCTAGCGCGGGGGTGGGAGAGACCCAGTACTTC. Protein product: CASAGVGETQYF.

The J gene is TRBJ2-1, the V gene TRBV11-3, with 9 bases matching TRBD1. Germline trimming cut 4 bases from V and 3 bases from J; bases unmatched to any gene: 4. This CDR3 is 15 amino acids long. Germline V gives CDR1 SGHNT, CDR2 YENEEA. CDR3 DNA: TGTGCCAGCAGCTCCGGGACAGGGATCTACAATGAGCAGTTCTTC. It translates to CASSSGTGIYNEQFF.

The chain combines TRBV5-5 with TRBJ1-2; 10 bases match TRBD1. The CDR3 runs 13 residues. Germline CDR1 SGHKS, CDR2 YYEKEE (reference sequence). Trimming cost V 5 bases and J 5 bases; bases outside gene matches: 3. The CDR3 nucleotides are TGTGCCAGCAGTCTGGACAGGGGGTATGGCTACACCTTC. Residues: CASSLDRGYGYTF.

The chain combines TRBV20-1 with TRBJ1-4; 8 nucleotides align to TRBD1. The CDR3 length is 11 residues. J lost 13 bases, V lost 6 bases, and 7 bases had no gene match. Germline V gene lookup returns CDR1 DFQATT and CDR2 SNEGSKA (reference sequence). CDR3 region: CSAPRGRRLFF. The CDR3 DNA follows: TGCAGTGCGCCCAGGGGGCGGAGACTGTTTTTT.

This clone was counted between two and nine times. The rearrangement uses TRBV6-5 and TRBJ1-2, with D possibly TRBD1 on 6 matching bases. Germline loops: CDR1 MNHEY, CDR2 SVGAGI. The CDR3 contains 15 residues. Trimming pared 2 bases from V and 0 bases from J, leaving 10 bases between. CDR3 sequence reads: CASSYQGRANYGYTF. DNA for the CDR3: TGTGCCAGCAGTTACCAGGGGAGAGCTAACTATGGCTACACCTTC.

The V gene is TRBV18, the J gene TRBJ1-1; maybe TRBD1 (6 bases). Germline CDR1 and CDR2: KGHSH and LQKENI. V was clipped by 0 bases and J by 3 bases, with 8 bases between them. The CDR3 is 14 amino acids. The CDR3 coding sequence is TGTGCCAGCTCACCACCGGGGGCAGACACTGAAGCTTTCTTT. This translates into CASSPPGADTEAFF.

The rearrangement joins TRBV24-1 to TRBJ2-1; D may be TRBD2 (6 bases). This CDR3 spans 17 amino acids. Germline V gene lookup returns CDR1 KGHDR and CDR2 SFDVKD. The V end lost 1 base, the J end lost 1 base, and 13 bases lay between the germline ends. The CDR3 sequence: CATSDFGLAQSYNEQFF. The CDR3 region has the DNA TGTGCCACCAGTGATTTCGGGCTAGCGCAGTCCTACAATGAGCAGTTCTTC.

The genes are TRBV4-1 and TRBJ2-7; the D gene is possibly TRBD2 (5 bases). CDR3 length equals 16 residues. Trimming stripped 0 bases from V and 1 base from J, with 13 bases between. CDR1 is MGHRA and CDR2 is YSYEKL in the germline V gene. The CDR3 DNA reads TGCGCCAGCAGCCAAGATTTGGACTCGGGATCCTACGAGCAGTACTTC. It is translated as CASSQDLDSGSYEQYF.

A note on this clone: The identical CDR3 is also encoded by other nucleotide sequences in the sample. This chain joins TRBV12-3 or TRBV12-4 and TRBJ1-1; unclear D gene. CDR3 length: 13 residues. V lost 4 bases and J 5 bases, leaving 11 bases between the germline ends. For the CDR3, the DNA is TGTGCCAGCAGTTCCGGGGTAAATACTGAAGCTTTCTTT. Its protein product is CASSSGVNTEAFF.

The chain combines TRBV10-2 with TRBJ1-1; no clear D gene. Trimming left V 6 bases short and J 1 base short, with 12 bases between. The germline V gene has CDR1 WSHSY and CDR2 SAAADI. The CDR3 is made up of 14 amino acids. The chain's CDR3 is CASRETAPNTEAFF. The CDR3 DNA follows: TGCGCCAGCAGGGAAACAGCCCCGAACACTGAAGCTTTCTTT.

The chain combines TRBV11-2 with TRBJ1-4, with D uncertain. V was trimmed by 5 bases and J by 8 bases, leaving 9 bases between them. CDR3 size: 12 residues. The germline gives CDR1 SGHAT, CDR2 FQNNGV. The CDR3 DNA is TGTGCCAGCAGCCGCCTCGCGGAAAAACTGTTTTTT. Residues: CASSRLAEKLFF. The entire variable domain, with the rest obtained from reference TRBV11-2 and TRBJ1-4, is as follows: EAGVAQSPRYKIIEKRQSVAFWCNPISGHATLYWYQQILGQGPKLLIQFQNNGVVDDSQLPKDRFSAERLKGVDSTLKIQPAKLEDSAVYLCASSRLAEKLFFGSGTQLSVL.

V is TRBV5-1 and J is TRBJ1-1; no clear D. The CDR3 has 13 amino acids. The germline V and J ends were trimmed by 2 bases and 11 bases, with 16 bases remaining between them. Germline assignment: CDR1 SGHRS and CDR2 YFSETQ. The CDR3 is CASSFSAGYGAFF. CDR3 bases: TGCGCCAGCAGCTTCTCTGCAGGCTATGGTGCTTTCTTT.

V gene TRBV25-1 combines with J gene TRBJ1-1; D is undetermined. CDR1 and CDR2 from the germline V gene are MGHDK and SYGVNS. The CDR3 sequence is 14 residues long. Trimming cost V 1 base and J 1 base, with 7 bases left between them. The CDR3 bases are TGTGCCAGCAGTGAATTAGAGGGGAACACTGAAGCTTTCTTT. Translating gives CASSELEGNTEAFF.

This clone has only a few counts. The CDR3 DNA is TGTGCCAGCAGCTGGACAGGGGTCCTTGGGGATACGCAGTATTTT. Its protein product is CASSWTGVLGDTQYF. The V gene is TRBV7-9, the J gene TRBJ2-3, with TRBD1 matching over 9 bases. This CDR3 is built from 15 residues. Germline values: CDR1 SEHNR, CDR2 FQNEAQ (reference sequence). Trimming took 4 bases from V and 6 from J; bases not matched to a gene: 8.

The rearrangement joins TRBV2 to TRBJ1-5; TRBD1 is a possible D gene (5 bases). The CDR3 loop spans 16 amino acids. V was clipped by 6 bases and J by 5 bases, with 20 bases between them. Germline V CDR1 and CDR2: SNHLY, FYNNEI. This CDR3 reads CASRGVLRRGYQPQHF. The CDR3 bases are TGTGCCAGCAGGGGGGTCCTCAGGAGGGGTTATCAGCCCCAGCATTTT.

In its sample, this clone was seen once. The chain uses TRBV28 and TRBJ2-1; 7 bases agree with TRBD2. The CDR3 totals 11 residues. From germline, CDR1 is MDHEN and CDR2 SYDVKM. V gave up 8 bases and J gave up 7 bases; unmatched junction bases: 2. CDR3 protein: CASRTRNEQFF. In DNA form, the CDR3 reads TGTGCCAGCCGGACTAGAAATGAGCAGTTCTTC. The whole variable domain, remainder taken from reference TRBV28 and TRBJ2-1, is DVKVTQSSRYLVKRTGEKVFLECVQDMDHENMFWYRQDPGLGLRLIYFSYDVKMKEKGDIPEGYSVSREKKERFSLILESASTNQTSMYLCASRTRNEQFFGPGTRLTVL.

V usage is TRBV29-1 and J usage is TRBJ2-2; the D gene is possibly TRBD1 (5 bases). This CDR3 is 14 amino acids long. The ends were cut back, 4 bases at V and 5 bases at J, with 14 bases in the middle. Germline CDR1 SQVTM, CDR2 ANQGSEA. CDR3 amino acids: CSVVGREGTGELFF. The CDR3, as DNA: TGCAGCGTTGTAGGCAGGGAAGGAACCGGGGAGCTGTTTTTT.

Written as DNA, the CDR3 is TGTGCCAGCAGCCCGAGTTCGGGCTACGAGCAGTACTTC. Protein sequence: CASSPSSGYEQYF. The gene calls are TRBV9 and TRBJ2-7, with D uncertain. V was cut by 4 bases and J by 3 bases, with 11 bases left in between. This CDR3 contains 13 residues. The germline CDR1 and CDR2 sequences are SGDLS and YYNGEE.

CDR3 coding DNA: TGTGCCAGCAGGGGGACAGGGCCCGAGCAGTACTTC. This gives the protein CASRGTGPEQYF. This chain joins TRBV27 and TRBJ2-7, with 9 nucleotides matching TRBD1. V was pared by 6 bases and J by 6 bases, with 3 bases of the junction left unmatched. The germline gives CDR1 MNHEY, CDR2 SMNVEV (reference sequence). CDR3 size: 12 residues.

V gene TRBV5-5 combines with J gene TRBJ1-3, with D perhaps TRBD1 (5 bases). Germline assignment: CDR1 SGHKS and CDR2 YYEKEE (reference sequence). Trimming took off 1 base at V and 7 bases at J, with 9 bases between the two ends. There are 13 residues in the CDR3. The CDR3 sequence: CASSLPGSNTIYF. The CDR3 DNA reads TGTGCCAGCAGCTTGCCAGGGTCCAACACCATATATTTT.